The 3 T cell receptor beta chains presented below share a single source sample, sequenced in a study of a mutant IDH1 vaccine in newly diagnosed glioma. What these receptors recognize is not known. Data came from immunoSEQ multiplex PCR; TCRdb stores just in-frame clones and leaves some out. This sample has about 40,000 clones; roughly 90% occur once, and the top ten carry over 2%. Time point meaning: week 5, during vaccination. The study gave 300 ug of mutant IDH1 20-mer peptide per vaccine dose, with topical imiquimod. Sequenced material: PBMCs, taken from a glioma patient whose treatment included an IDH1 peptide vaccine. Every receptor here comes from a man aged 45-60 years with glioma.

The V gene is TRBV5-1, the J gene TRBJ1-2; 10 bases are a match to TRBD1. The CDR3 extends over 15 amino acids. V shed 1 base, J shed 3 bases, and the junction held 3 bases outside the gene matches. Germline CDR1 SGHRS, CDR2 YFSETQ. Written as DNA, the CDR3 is TGCGCCAGCAGCTTGCAGGGACAGGGGTACTATGGCTACACCTTC. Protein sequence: CASSLQGQGYYGYTF.

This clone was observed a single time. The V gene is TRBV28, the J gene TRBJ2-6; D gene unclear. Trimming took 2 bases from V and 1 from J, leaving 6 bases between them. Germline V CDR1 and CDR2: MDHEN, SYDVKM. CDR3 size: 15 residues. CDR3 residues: CASSLGSSGANVLTF. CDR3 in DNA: TGTGCCAGCAGTTTAGGGTCTTCTGGGGCCAACGTCCTGACTTTC.

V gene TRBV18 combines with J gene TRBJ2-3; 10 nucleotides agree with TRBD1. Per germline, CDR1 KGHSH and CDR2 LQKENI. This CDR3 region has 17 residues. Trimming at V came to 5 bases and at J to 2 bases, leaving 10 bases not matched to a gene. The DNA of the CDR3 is TGTGCCAGCTCATTCCAGGGACAGGGGTCCTTCACAGATACGCAGTATTTT. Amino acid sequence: CASSFQGQGSFTDTQYF.